This T cell receptor (beta chain) is drawn from a study of T cells in Graves' hyperthyroidism and ophthalmopathy. Across the study: Peripheral blood samples were taken at initial diagnosis, prior to any treatment.

TCR beta CDR3 region amplification was performed from RNA transcripts. An initial round of RT-PCR targeting the TCR CDR3 relied on the HTBI primer set. Each CDR3 protein gets one entry after TCRdb re-called the multiplex PCR reads with MiXCR. The repertoire holds hundreds of thousands of distinct CDR3 sequences, roughly 25% seen once, with approximately 11% in the top ten. This receptor was identified in a woman younger than 45 with Graves' ophthalmopathy. Sequences were obtained from blood.

The CDR3, as DNA: TGTGCCAGCAGCGTAGCTTTGGTGGGGGCAACAGGGGGCTATGGCTACACCTTC. It is translated as CASSVALVGATGGYGYTF. The gene calls are TRBV9 and TRBJ1-2; 8 positions agree with TRBD1. From germline, CDR1 is SGDLS and CDR2 YYNGEE. The CDR3 contains 18 residues. J gave up 4 bases and V 0 bases, and 14 bases lay outside the gene matches.